This T cell receptor (beta chain) emerged from a study of vaccination and CD4 T cells after COVID-19. Turning to the study itself: Six males and four females, two Hispanic, made up the convalescents. SARS-CoV-2, HCoV-NL63, HCoV-OC43 and HCoV-229E supplied the overlapping spike peptides used to stimulate cells.

The treatment is: approximately nine-day PBMC culture with coronavirus spike peptide pools or control peptides (ViraFEST assay). In the ViraFEST assay, peptide-pool expansion preceded TCR sequencing of expanded clonotypes. Researchers used the Oncomine TCR Beta short-read assay to sequence DNA from cultured CD4+ T cells. Using its own MiXCR run on the PCR reads, TCRdb lists one record per CDR3 protein. The repertoire holds about 20,000 distinct CDR3 sequences, with over 35% as singletons. As for this clonotype: Its antigen is as yet unknown.

Per the germline V gene, CDR1 is DFQATT and CDR2 is SNEGSKA (reference sequence). With V trimmed by 6 bases and J by 6 bases, 11 bases remained unmatched. This CDR3 has 14 amino acids. The sequencing used CD4+ T cells from blood, cultured in vitro, collected before SARS-CoV-2 vaccination. The chain uses TRBV20-1 and TRBJ2-1; 7 nucleotides line up with TRBD2. This clonotype was sampled from a human donor who received a COVID-19 vaccine. The CDR3, as DNA: TGCAGTGCCAGGACGAGGCTAGCGGTCAATGAGCAGTTCTTC. Its translation is CSARTRLAVNEQFF.